This T cell receptor beta chain was identified during a study of blood T cells in healthy people across ages. This clonotype was recorded a few times. Its antigen is as yet unknown. The CDR3 consists of 14 residues. Trimming took 0 bases from V and 2 from J, leaving 7 bases between them. Germline V gene lookup returns CDR1 SGHRS and CDR2 YFSETQ. Findings and caveats of the study: Versus aged donors, long-lived donors had higher diversity and more naive CD4+ cells. Donor CMV status, an unknown factor, possibly confounded changes in expanded clonotypes.

Primers used in a second PCR of roughly 6 to 12 cycles were a sample-barcoded 5' primer and a J-beta primer mix. Each CDR3 protein gets one entry after TCRdb re-called the 5' RACE reads with MiXCR. The sample records about a million distinct CDR3 sequences, about 53% being singletons. The clonotype comes from a woman aged 55-70 years in good health. The sequenced material came from blood. The rearrangement joins TRBV5-1 to TRBJ2-3; D is undetermined. The CDR3 coding sequence is TGCGCCAGCAGCTTGGTCGGAATCACAGATACGCAGTATTTT. This sequence encodes CASSLVGITDTQYF.